The TCR beta chain described here comes from a study of CD8 T cells in ankylosing spondylitis. This clonotype was recorded at least ten times. The germline V and J ends were trimmed by 0 bases and 4 bases, with 10 bases remaining between them. Germline CDR1 and CDR2: SGDLS and YYNGEE. The CDR3 spans 14 residues. Each CDR3 protein gets one entry after TCRdb re-called the 5' RACE reads with MiXCR. The table records approximately 42,000 distinct CDR3 sequences, just under 4% of them present only once. The source material was blood, either unsorted or a sorted T cell fraction (not recorded which). This chain joins TRBV9 and TRBJ1-2; D is perhaps TRBD1 (5 bases). The receptor was isolated from a female donor with ankylosing spondylitis or in good health (not recorded which). This CDR3 reads CASSVGGPVYGYTF. The CDR3 DNA sequence: TGTGCCAGCAGCGTAGGGGGCCCGGTCTATGGCTACACCTTC.